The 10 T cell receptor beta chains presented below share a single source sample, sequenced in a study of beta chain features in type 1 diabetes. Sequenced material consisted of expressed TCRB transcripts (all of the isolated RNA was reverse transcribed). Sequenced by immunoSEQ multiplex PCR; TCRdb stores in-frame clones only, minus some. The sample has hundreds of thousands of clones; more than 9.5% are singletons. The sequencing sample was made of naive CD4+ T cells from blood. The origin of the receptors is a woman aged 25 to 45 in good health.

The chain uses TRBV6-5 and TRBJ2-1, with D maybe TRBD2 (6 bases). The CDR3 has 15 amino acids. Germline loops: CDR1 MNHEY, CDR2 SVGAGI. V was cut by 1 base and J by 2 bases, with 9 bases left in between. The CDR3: CASSYYGGTYNEQFF. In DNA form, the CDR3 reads TGTGCCAGCAGTTACTATGGGGGGACCTACAATGAGCAGTTCTTC.

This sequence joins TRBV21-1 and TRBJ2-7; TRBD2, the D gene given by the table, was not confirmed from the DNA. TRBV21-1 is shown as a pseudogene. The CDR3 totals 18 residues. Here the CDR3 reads CASSIDRLASLNSYEQYF. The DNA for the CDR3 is TGTGCCAGCAGCATTGATCGGCTTGCTAGTCTGAACTCCTACGAGCAGTACTTC.

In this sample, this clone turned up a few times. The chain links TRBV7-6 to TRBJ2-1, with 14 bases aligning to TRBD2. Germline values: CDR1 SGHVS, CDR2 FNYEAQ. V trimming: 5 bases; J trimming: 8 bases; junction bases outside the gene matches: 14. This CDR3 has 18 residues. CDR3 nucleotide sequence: TGTGCCAGCAGCCCGCAGCTTTTGGGGACTAGCGGGAGCCATGAGCAGTTCTTC. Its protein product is CASSPQLLGTSGSHEQFF.

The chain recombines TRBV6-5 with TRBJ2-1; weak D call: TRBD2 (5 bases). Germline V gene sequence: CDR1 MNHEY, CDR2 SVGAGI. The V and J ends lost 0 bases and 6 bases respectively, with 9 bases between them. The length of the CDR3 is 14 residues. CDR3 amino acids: CASSYSEAGNEQFF. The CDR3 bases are TGTGCCAGCAGTTACTCGGAGGCGGGCAATGAGCAGTTCTTC.

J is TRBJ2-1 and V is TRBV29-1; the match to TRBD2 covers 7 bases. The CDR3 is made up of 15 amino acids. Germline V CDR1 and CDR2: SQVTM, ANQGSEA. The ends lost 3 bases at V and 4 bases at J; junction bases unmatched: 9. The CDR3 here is CSVESPPGLYNEQFF. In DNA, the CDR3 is TGCAGCGTTGAGTCCCCGCCGGGACTATACAATGAGCAGTTCTTC.

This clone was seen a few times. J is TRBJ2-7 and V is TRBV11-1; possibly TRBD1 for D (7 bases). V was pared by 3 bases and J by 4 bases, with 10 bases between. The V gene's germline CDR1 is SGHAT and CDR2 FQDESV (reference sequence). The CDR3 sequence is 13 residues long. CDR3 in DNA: TGTGCCAGCAGCTTGACAGGGAGGTACGAGCAGTACTTC. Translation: CASSLTGRYEQYF.

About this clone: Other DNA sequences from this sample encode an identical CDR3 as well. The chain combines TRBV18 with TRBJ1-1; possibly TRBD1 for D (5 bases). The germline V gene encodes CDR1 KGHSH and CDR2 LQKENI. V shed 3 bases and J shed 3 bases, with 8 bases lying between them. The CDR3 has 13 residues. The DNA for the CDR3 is TGTGCCAGCTCACCCGGCAGGGACACTGAAGCTTTCTTT. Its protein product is CASSPGRDTEAFF.

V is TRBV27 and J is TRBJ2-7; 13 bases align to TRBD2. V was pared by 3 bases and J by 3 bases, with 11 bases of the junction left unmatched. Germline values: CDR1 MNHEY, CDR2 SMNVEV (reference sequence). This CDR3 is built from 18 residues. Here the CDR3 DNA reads TGTGCCAGCAGTTTTGGATTTTTGGGACTAGCGGGGATCTACGAGCAGTACTTC. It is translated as CASSFGFLGLAGIYEQYF.

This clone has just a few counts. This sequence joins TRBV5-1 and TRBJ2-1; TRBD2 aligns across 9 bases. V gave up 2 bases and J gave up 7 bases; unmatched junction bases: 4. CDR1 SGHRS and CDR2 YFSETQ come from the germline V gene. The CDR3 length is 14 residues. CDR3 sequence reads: CASSLTSGYNEQFF. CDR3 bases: TGCGCCAGCAGCTTAACTAGCGGGTATAATGAGCAGTTCTTC.

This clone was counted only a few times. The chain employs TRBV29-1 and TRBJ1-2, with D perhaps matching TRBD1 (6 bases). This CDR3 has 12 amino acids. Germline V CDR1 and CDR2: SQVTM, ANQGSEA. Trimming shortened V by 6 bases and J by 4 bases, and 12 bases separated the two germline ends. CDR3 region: CSVEQGTYGYTF. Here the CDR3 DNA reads TGCAGCGTGGAACAGGGTACCTATGGCTACACCTTC.